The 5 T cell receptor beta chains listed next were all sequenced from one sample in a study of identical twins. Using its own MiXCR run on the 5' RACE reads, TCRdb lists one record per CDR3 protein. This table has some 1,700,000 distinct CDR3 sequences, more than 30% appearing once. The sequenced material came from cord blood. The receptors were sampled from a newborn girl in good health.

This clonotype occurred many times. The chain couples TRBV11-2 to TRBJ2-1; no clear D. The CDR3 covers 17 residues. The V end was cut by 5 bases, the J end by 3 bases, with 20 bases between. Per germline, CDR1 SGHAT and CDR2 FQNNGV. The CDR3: CASSPPKALRNYNEQFF. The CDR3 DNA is TGTGCCAGCAGCCCCCCGAAAGCTCTAAGGAACTACAATGAGCAGTTCTTC.

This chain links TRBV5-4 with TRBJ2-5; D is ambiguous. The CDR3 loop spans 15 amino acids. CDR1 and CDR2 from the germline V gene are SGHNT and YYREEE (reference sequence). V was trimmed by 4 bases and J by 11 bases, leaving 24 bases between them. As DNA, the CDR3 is TGTGCCAGCAGCCCTAATCCGGTCGCCATCAATGAGCAGTACTTC. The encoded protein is CASSPNPVAINEQYF.

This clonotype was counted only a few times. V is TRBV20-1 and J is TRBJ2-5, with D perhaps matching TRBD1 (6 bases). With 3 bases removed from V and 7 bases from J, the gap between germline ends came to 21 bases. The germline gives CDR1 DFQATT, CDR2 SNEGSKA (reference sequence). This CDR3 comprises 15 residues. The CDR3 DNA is TGCAGTGCTAGCATCCCCGGGACACCGAAAGGGACCCAGTACTTC. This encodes CSASIPGTPKGTQYF.

The CDR3 coding sequence is TGCGCCAGCAGCTTGGAGGGACAGGGACTGAGGAAGCAGTACTTC. Amino acid sequence: CASSLEGQGLRKQYF. The chain has TRBV5-1 and TRBJ2-7; 9 positions match TRBD1. CDR1 and CDR2 (germline): SGHRS, YFSETQ. V dropped 0 bases and J dropped 8; count of bases not matched to a gene: 9. The CDR3 has 15 amino acids.

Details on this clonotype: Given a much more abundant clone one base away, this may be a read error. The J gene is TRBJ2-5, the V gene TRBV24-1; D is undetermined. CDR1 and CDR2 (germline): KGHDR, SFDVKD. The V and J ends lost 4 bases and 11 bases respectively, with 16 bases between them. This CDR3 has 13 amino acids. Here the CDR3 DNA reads TGTGCCACCAGTGAGCCCTCTCTCTATGAGCAGTACTTC. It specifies CATSEPSLYEQYF.